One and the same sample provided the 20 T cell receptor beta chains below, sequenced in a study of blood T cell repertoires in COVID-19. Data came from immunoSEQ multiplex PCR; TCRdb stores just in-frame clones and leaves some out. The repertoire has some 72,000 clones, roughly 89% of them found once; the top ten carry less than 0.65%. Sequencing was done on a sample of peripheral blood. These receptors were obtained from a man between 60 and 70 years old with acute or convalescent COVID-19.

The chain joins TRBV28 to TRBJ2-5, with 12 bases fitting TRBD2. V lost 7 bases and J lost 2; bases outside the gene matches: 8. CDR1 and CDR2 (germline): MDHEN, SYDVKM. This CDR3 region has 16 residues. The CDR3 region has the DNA TGTGCCAGCACCATGGGGGGACTAGCGGGTCAAGAGACCCAGTACTTC. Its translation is CASTMGGLAGQETQYF.

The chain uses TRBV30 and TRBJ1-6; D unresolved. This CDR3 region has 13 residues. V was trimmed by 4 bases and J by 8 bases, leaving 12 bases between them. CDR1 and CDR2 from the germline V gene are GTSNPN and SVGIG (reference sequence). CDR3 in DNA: TGTGCCTGGACCTATGGGAGTGATTCACCCCTCCACTTT. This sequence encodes CAWTYGSDSPLHF.

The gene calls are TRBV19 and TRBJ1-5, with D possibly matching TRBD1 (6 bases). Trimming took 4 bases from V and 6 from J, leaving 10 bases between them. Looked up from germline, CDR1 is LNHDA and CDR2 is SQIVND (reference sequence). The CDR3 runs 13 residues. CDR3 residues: CASSKTGSQPQHF. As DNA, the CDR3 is TGTGCCAGTAGTAAAACAGGGAGTCAGCCCCAGCATTTT.

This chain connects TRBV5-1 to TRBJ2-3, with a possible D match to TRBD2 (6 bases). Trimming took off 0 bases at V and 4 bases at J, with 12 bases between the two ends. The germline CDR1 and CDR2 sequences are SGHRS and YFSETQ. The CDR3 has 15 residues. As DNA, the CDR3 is TGCGCCAGCAGCTTGGTCGGAGGGTACGCAGATACGCAGTATTTT. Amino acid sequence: CASSLVGGYADTQYF.

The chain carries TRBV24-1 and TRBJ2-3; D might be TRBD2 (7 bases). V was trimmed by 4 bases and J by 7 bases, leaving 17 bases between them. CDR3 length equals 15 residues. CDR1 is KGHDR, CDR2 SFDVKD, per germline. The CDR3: CATSDLVRGGNTQYF. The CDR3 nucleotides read TGTGCCACCAGTGACCTCGTTAGGGGGGGGAATACGCAGTATTTT.

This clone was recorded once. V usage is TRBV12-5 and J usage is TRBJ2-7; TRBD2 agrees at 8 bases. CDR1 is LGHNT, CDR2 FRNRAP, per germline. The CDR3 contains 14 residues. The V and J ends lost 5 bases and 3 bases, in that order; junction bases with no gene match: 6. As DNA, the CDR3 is TGTGCTAGTGGTCCTTTACGGGGGGGCTACGAGCAGTACTTC. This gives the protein CASGPLRGGYEQYF.

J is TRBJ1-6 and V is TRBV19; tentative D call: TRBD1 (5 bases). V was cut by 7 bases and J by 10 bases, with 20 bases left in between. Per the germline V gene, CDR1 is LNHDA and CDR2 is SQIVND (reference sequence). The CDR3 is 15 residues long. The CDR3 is CASNPQTSGQSPLHF. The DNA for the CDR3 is TGTGCCAGTAACCCACAGACATCCGGACAATCACCCCTCCACTTT.

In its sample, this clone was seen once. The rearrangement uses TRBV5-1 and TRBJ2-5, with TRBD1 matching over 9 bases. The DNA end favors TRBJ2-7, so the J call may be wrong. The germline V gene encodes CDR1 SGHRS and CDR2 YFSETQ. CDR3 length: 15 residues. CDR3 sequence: CASSTTGQGSYEQYF. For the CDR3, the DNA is TGCGCCAGCAGCACCACAGGACAGGGGTCCTACGAGCAGTACTTC.

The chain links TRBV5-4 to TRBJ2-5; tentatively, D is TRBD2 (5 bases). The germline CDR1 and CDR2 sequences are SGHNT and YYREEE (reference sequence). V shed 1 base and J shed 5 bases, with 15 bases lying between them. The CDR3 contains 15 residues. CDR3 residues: CASSLSGSVAETQYF. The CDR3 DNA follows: TGTGCCAGCAGCTTGTCGGGATCTGTGGCGGAGACCCAGTACTTC.

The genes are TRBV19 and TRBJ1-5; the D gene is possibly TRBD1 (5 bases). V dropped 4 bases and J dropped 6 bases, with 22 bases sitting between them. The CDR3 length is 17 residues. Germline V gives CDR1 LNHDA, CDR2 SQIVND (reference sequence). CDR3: CASSKGALSGLGQPQHF. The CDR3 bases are TGTGCCAGTAGTAAAGGGGCTTTGTCAGGGTTGGGTCAGCCCCAGCATTTT.

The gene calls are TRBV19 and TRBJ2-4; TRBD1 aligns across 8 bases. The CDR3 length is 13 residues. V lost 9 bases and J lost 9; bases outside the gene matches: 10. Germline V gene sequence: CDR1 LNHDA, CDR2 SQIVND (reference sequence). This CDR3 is CASTPGQGVIQYF. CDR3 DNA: TGTGCCAGCACACCTGGACAGGGCGTCATTCAGTACTTC.

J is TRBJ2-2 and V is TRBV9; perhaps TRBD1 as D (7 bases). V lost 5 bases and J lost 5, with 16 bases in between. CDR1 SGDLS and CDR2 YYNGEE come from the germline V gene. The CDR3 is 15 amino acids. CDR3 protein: CASRTEGAITGELFF. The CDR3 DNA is TGTGCCAGCAGGACGGAGGGGGCGATAACCGGGGAGCTGTTTTTT.

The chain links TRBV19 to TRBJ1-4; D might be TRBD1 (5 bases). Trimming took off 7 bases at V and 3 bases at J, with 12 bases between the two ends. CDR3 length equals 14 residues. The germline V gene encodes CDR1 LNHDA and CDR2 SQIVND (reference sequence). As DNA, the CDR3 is TGTGCCAGTAACGATCAGGGTTCTAATGAAAAACTGTTTTTT. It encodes CASNDQGSNEKLFF.

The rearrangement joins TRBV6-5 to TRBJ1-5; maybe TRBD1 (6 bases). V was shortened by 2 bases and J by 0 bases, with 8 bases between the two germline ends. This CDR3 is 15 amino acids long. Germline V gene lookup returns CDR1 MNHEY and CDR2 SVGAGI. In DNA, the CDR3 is TGTGCCAGCAGTTACAGACAGGATAGCAATCAGCCCCAGCATTTT. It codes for CASSYRQDSNQPQHF.

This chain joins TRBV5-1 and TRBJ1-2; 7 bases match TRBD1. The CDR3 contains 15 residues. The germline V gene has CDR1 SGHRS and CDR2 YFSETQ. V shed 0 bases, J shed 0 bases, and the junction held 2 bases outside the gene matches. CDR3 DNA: TGCGCCAGCAGCTTGGCAGGGGGAACTAACTATGGCTACACCTTC. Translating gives CASSLAGGTNYGYTF.

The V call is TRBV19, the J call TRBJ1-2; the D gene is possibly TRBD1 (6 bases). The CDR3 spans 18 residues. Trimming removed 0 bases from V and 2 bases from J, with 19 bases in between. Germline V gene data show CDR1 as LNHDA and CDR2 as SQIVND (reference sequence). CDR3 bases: TGTGCCAGTAGTATAGACCGCACCGCTTACAGGGAAAACTATGGCTACACCTTC. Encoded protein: CASSIDRTAYRENYGYTF.

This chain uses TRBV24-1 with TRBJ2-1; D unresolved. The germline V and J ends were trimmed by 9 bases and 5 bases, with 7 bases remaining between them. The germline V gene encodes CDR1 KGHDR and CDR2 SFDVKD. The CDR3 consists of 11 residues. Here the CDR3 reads CATGQDNEQFF. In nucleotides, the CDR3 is TGTGCCACCGGCCAGGACAATGAGCAGTTCTTC.

DNA for the CDR3: TGCGCCAGCAGCCGACTAGCGGGCAGCACAGATACGCAGTATTTT. Protein sequence: CASSRLAGSTDTQYF. The genes are TRBV5-1 and TRBJ2-3; 10 nucleotides match TRBD2. Per the germline V gene, CDR1 is SGHRS and CDR2 is YFSETQ. J lost 0 bases, V lost 4 bases, and 2 bases had no gene match. The length of the CDR3 is 15 residues.

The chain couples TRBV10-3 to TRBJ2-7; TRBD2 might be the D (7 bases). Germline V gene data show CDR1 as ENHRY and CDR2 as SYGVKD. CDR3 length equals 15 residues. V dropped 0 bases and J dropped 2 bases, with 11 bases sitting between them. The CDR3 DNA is TGTGCCATCAGTGAGTCAGGGGGGAGGGCCTACGAGCAGTACTTC. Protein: CAISESGGRAYEQYF.

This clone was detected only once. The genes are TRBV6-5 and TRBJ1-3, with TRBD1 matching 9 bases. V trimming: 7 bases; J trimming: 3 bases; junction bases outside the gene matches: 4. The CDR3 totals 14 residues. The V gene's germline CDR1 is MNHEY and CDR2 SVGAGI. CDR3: CASIRGQGGNTIYF. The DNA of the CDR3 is TGTGCCAGCATACGGGGACAGGGTGGAAACACCATATATTTT.